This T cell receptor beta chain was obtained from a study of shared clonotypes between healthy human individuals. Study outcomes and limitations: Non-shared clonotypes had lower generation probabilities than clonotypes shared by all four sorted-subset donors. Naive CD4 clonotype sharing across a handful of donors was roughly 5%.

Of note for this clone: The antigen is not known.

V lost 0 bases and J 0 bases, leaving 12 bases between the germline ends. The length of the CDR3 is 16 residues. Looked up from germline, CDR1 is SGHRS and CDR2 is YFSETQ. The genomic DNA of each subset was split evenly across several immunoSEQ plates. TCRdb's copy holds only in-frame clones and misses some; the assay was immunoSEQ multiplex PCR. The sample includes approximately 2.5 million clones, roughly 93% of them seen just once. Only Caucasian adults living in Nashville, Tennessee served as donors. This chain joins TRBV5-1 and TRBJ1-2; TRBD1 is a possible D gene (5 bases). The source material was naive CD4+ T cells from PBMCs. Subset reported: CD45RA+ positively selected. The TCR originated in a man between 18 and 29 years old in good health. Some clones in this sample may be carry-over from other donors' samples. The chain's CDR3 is CASSLGGPMTNYGYTF. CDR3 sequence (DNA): TGCGCCAGCAGCTTGGGGGGACCCATGACTAACTATGGCTACACCTTC.